Listed below are T cell receptor beta chains from one sample, sequenced in a study of T cells in Graves' hyperthyroidism and ophthalmopathy. MiXCR was run by TCRdb on the multiplex PCR reads, yielding one entry per CDR3 protein. The sample lists about 180,000 distinct CDR3 sequences; around 8.9% were seen once. Sequenced material: blood. The receptors originated from a woman between 18 and 29 years old with Graves' hyperthyroidism that later progressed to Graves' ophthalmopathy. The conserved cysteine and the conserved F or W are not part of the CDR3 here. Where a row states a size, it is once, few, many or the class of an expanded clone; other rows omit it.

abundance,v_gene,j_gene,CDR3aa
many,TRBV30,TRBJ2-4,AWSTGTSGSNIQY
NA,TRBV4-1,TRBJ2-7,ASSQGGGSSYEQY
many,TRBV12-3/TRBV12-4,TRBJ1-3,ASRTGGGTIY
NA,TRBV4-1,TRBJ1-1,ASSQNTLTLSTEAF
many,TRBV12-3/TRBV12-4,TRBJ2-7,ASRPRGGSEQY
many,TRBV3-1,TRBJ1-2,ASSQITGVGGYT
many,TRBV28,TRBJ2-4,ASSPTGLAKNIQY
few,TRBV2,TRBJ1-3,ASSWEGNTIY
many,TRBV7-9,TRBJ2-3,ASSSPGGTDTQY
many,TRBV28,TRBJ2-2,ASSFPGLAGPEANTGELF
few,TRBV12-3/TRBV12-4,TRBJ1-6,ASRKSNSPLH
many,TRBV11-3,TRBJ2-1,ASGNRPTYNEQF
many,TRBV20-1,TRBJ1-1,SARDGRGWSDTEAF
few,TRBV30,TRBJ1-3,AWSIGGLGNTIY
many,TRBV6-1,TRBJ1-4,ASSPRGGDEKLF
many,TRBV10-1,TRBJ2-7,ASSDGTSYEQY
many,TRBV10-3,TRBJ1-1,AISAMNTEAF
many,TRBV12-5,TRBJ2-1,ASGSQGGEQF
few,TRBV19,TRBJ1-2,ASSIASRSGYT
many,TRBV29-1,TRBJ2-2,SAASPLYSGELF
many,TRBV7-2,TRBJ2-7,ASSLAPTYHYEQY
many,TRBV7-9,TRBJ2-3,ASSPGSEDTQY
many,TRBV19,TRBJ1-1,ASQPLGQGAGDTEAF
many,TRBV7-9,TRBJ1-1,ASRPLDGLDF
many,TRBV7-8,TRBJ1-4,ASSFQPHSEKLF
many,TRBV7-8,TRBJ1-5,ASSLVVQGRGQPQH
many,TRBV7-9,TRBJ2-5,ASSHGQAVETQY
many,TRBV6-1,TRBJ2-5,ASSITGTGGETQY
many,TRBV4-2,TRBJ1-1,ASSRETGDEAF
many,TRBV20-1,TRBJ2-5,SARPHILPPRQETQY
many,TRBV30,TRBJ2-5,AWSASGLPQETQY
many,TRBV18,TRBJ2-7,ASSPPRERQEVYEQY
NA,TRBV5-4,TRBJ1-2,ASSVLGTGGGYT
many,TRBV12-3/TRBV12-4,TRBJ1-1,ASNLAGVNTEAF
NA,TRBV6-5,TRBJ2-7,ASSYSMAYEQY